A single sample gave rise to the 29 T cell receptor beta chains below, sequenced in a study of prognosis after radiotherapy for stage I lung cancer. It was by two-round multiplex PCR that TCR beta CDR3 was amplified from genomic DNA. For every TRBV and TRBJ gene, a specific primer was used in first-round PCR. TCRdb redid the calling of the multiplex PCR reads with MiXCR, one entry per CDR3 protein. The data contain more than 10,000 distinct CDR3 sequences, over 35% of them singletons. The sequencing here drew on PBMCs, taken before or after stereotactic body radiation therapy (not recorded which). The receptors were sampled from a donor over 45 with non-small cell lung cancer.

Judged by abundance, this clonotype is medium-sized. CDR3 nucleotide sequence: TGTGCCTGGAGCCACGGAGGGGGCTACGAGCAGTACTTC. It specifies CAWSHGGGYEQYF. The genes are TRBV30 and TRBJ2-7; D might be TRBD1 or TRBD2, each matching 6 bases. The CDR3 extends over 13 amino acids. Trimming took off 3 bases at V and 3 bases at J, with 12 bases between the two ends. Looked up from germline, CDR1 is GTSNPN and CDR2 is SVGIG (reference sequence).

The table lists this clonotype with many counts. The chain employs TRBV28 and TRBJ1-5; 7 bases fit TRBD1. The CDR3 runs 14 residues. In germline, CDR1 is MDHEN, CDR2 SYDVKM. After removal of 2 bases from V and 4 bases from J, the junction contained 2 bases not matched to a gene. The CDR3 spells CASSLVRGNQPQHF. In DNA, the CDR3 is TGTGCCAGCAGTTTAGTCAGGGGGAATCAGCCCCAGCATTTT.

This sequence joins TRBV7-2 and TRBJ2-3, with D perhaps matching TRBD2 (5 bases). Trimming removed 5 bases from V and 2 bases from J, with 17 bases in between. The CDR3 sequence is 16 residues long. Germline V gene sequence: CDR1 SGHTA, CDR2 FQGNSA. Here the CDR3 reads CASSPSQSGNTDTQYF. In DNA, the CDR3 is TGTGCCAGCAGCCCGTCCCAAAGCGGTAACACAGATACGCAGTATTTT. The full variable domain, in which reference TRBV7-2 and TRBJ2-3 provide the parts outside the CDR3, is GAGVSQSPSNKVTEKGKDVELRCDPISGHTALYWYRQSLGQGLEFLIYFQGNSAPDKSGLPSDRFSAERTGGSVSTLTIQRTQQEDSAVYLCASSPSQSGNTDTQYFGPGTRLTVL.

The CDR3 DNA reads TGCAGTGCTAGAGCCGGGACTAGCGGGTTTACGAACACCGGGGAGCTGTTTTTT. Its translation is CSARAGTSGFTNTGELFF. The chain uses TRBV20-1 and TRBJ2-2, with 12 bases identical to TRBD2. V shed 1 base and J 0 bases; nucleotides not matched to a gene: 6. CDR1 and CDR2 from the germline V gene are DFQATT and SNEGSKA (reference sequence). There are 18 residues in the CDR3.

With regard to this clonotype: One base separates it from a far larger clone, so it is likely a read error. V gene TRBV5-6 combines with J gene TRBJ2-7, with D unclear. V was pared by 5 bases and J by 3 bases, with 18 bases between. Per the germline V gene, CDR1 is SGHDT and CDR2 is YYEEEE. The CDR3 contains 15 residues. The CDR3: CASSDPKVQNYEQYV. The CDR3 coding sequence is TGTGCCAGCAGTGACCCAAAGGTACAGAACTACGAGCAGTACGTC.

This clonotype was counted at least ten times. This chain links TRBV19 with TRBJ2-3; D is undetermined. The V end was cut by 4 bases, the J end by 6 bases, with 23 bases between. The CDR3 has 17 amino acids. Germline V gene sequence: CDR1 LNHDA, CDR2 SQIVND (reference sequence). The CDR3 coding sequence is TGTGCCAGTAGTAAGGGCCCTATGACTTTCAGTCAGGATACGCAGTATTTT. Translated, it gives CASSKGPMTFSQDTQYF.

The genes are TRBV2 and TRBJ1-1; D gene unclear. In germline, CDR1 is SNHLY, CDR2 FYNNEI. Trimming stripped 2 bases from V and 0 bases from J, with 13 bases between. The CDR3 length is 16 residues. The CDR3, as DNA: TGTGCCAGCAGTGAAATAGGTATGCTGATGAACACTGAAGCTTTCTTT. As protein: CASSEIGMLMNTEAFF.

This sequence joins TRBV7-2 and TRBJ2-5; 9 positions match TRBD2. The CDR3 is made up of 15 amino acids. The J segment lost 3 bases and the V segment lost 7 bases, leaving 9 bases of the junction unmatched. Germline V gene data show CDR1 as SGHTA and CDR2 as FQGNSA. The CDR3 coding sequence is TGTGCCAGCACACTTAGCGGGGGCCTCGAAGAGACCCAGTACTTC. Amino acid sequence: CASTLSGGLEETQYF.

The chain is built from TRBV9 and TRBJ1-3; D may be TRBD1 (6 bases). CDR3 length: 16 residues. The germline CDR1 and CDR2 sequences are SGDLS and YYNGEE. The V gene lost 0 bases and the J gene lost 2 bases, with 12 bases spanning the gap. CDR3 sequence reads: CASSVVVGGPGNTIYF. The CDR3 region has the DNA TGTGCCAGCAGCGTAGTCGTGGGGGGCCCTGGAAACACCATATATTTT.

The genes are TRBV12-3 or TRBV12-4 and TRBJ2-3; 9 bases match TRBD2. The junction had 17 bases not matched to a gene; V was cut back by 3 bases and J by 4 bases. This CDR3 spans 19 amino acids. This CDR3 reads CASSLATGWVAGAADTQYF. In nucleotides, the CDR3 is TGTGCCAGCAGTTTGGCCACAGGGTGGGTAGCGGGAGCCGCAGATACGCAGTATTTT.

This clonotype showed up many times. This sequence joins TRBV9 and TRBJ2-3, with a tentative D call TRBD2 (6 bases). This CDR3 comprises 19 residues. V lost 0 bases and J lost 0, with 20 bases in between. CDR1 is SGDLS and CDR2 is YYNGEE in the germline V gene. CDR3: CASSVVIRSGVISTDTQYF. The CDR3 coding sequence is TGTGCCAGCAGCGTAGTGATTCGTAGCGGAGTCATTAGCACAGATACGCAGTATTTT.

This clonotype was detected many times. Mismatch with germline at one junction end may stem from a read error. This chain uses TRBV6-1 with TRBJ1-1; D call uncertain. In germline, CDR1 is MNHNS, CDR2 SASEGT. The CDR3 length is 11 residues. As DNA, the CDR3 is TGTGCCAGCAGTGAAGTCCCGGCCTGGGACTTT. This codes for CASSEVPAWDF.

In its sample, this clonotype was seen once. The chain has TRBV6-1 and TRBJ2-1; TRBD2 is a possible D gene (6 bases). This CDR3 is built from 12 residues. Trimming cost V 9 bases and J 7 bases, with 13 bases left between them. The germline gives CDR1 MNHNS, CDR2 SASEGT. This chain's CDR3 is CARTTSKNEQFF. In nucleotides, the CDR3 is TGTGCCAGGACAACTAGCAAGAATGAGCAGTTCTTC.

Many counts were recorded for this clonotype. The gene calls are TRBV19 and TRBJ1-2; TRBD1 matches 9 bases. This CDR3 is 15 amino acids long. Germline V gene lookup returns CDR1 LNHDA and CDR2 SQIVND (reference sequence). Trimming took 2 bases from V and 4 from J; bases not matched to a gene: 5. This CDR3 reads CASSIKNRGPYGYTF. The CDR3 DNA is TGTGCCAGTAGTATAAAGAACAGGGGGCCCTATGGCTACACCTTC.

This clonotype was detected many times. The genes are TRBV6-1 and TRBJ1-3; D perhaps matches TRBD1 (5 bases). Germline V gene data show CDR1 as MNHNS and CDR2 as SASEGT. Trimming stripped 10 bases from V and 1 base from J, with 14 bases between. The CDR3 totals 14 residues. The CDR3 loop is CATLRDSSGNTIYF. For the CDR3, the DNA is TGTGCCACCCTTAGAGACAGTTCTGGAAACACCATATATTTT.

The gene calls are TRBV2 and TRBJ1-6, with D tentatively TRBD1 (5 bases). Per germline, CDR1 SNHLY and CDR2 FYNNEI. The V end was cut by 9 bases, the J end by 7 bases, with 19 bases between. The CDR3 has 15 residues. This CDR3 reads CASRGGGARNSPLHF. The CDR3 DNA sequence: TGTGCCAGTCGGGGCGGAGGGGCGCGGAATTCACCCCTCCACTTT.

The chain employs TRBV28 and TRBJ1-5; D remains unclear. The CDR3 loop spans 17 amino acids. Germline V gives CDR1 MDHEN, CDR2 SYDVKM. CDR3 amino acids: CSNRALGFENGNQPQHF. For the CDR3, the DNA is TGTTCCAACAGAGCTTTGGGTTTCGAGAATGGGAATCAGCCCCAGCATTTT.

This clonotype is judged medium-sized. This rearrangement joins TRBV3-1 to TRBJ1-5; tentative D call: TRBD1 (5 bases). V was shortened by 3 bases and J by 5 bases, with 11 bases between the two germline ends. The germline V gene has CDR1 LGHDT and CDR2 YNNKEL (reference sequence). The CDR3 has 14 amino acids. CDR3 protein: CASSHGGWYQPQHF. In DNA, the CDR3 is TGTGCCAGCAGCCATGGGGGTTGGTATCAGCCCCAGCATTTT. Complete variable domain (other parts from reference TRBV3-1 and TRBJ1-5): DTAVSQTPKYLVTQMGNDKSIKCEQNLGHDTMYWYKQDSKKFLKIMFSYNNKELIINETVPNRFSPKSPDKAHLNLHINSLELGDSAVYFCASSHGGWYQPQHFGDGTRLSIL.

This clonotype was observed many times. The gene calls are TRBV10-3 and TRBJ2-3; 9 bases align to TRBD2. V gave up 10 bases and J gave up 2 bases; unmatched junction bases: 4. The CDR3 contains 13 residues. Germline CDR1 and CDR2: ENHRY and SYGVKD. As DNA, the CDR3 is TGTGCCACCCTAGCGGGAACCACAGATACGCAGTATTTT. Translation gives CATLAGTTDTQYF.

V usage is TRBV28 and J usage is TRBJ1-3; D is uncertain. The CDR3 is 14 residues long. Germline V gives CDR1 MDHEN, CDR2 SYDVKM. The germline V and J ends were trimmed by 8 bases and 5 bases, with 16 bases remaining between them. As DNA, the CDR3 is TGTGCCAGCCGAAACCCAATCTACAGAAACACCATATATTTT. Protein sequence: CASRNPIYRNTIYF.

A single count supports this clonotype. The CDR3 ends on some other residue instead of the conserved phenylalanine or tryptophan, so this is likely a read error. V gene TRBV28 combines with J gene TRBJ1-6, with D perhaps matching TRBD1 (5 bases). The CDR3 totals 15 residues. Germline assignment: CDR1 MDHEN and CDR2 SYDVKM. With 6 bases removed from V and 8 bases from J, the gap between germline ends came to 17 bases. The DNA for the CDR3 is TGTGCCAGCAGGGAGACTGACAGCCTCTATTCACCCCTCCACTTA. Protein sequence: CASRETDSLYSPLHL.

Many counts were recorded for this clonotype. The CDR3 nucleotides are TGTGCCAGCACCTTCGGGAGGCTTAGCACAGATACGCAGTATTTT. Protein sequence: CASTFGRLSTDTQYF. The chain is built from TRBV7-6 and TRBJ2-3, with TRBD2 identical over 7 bases. V lost 7 bases to trimming and J lost 0 bases; unmatched junction nucleotides: 7. The V gene's germline CDR1 is SGHVS and CDR2 FNYEAQ. The CDR3 sequence is 15 residues long.

There are a few counts of this clonotype. The chain combines TRBV3-1 with TRBJ2-2, with TRBD2 matching over 9 bases. The V gene end was trimmed by 5 bases and the J gene end by 5 bases; junction bases not matched to a gene: 15. This CDR3 has 18 residues. CDR1 and CDR2 (germline): LGHDT, YNNKEL (reference sequence). The CDR3 loop reads CASSSGGISGSRTGELFF. Written as DNA, the CDR3 is TGTGCCAGCAGCTCAGGGGGAATTAGCGGGAGTCGGACCGGGGAGCTGTTTTTT.

The sample holds many counts of this clonotype. The chain has TRBV11-2 and TRBJ1-3; unclear D gene. CDR3 length equals 12 residues. Germline-derived CDR1 and CDR2 are SGHAT and FQNNGV. Trimming took off 1 base at V and 8 bases at J, with 6 bases between the two ends. Here the CDR3 reads CASSLGEYTIYF. CDR3 nucleotide sequence: TGTGCCAGCAGCTTAGGGGAGTACACCATATATTTT.

This rearrangement joins TRBV19 to TRBJ2-1; D possibly corresponds to TRBD2 (5 bases). The CDR3 has 11 amino acids. Looked up from germline, CDR1 is LNHDA and CDR2 is SQIVND (reference sequence). Trimming shortened V by 1 base and J by 11 bases, and 6 bases separated the two germline ends. DNA for the CDR3: TGTGCCAGTAGTATAGCGGGGAAGCAGTTCTTC. Its translation is CASSIAGKQFF.

Of note for this clonotype: An end of the junction does not agree with germline; a read error may underlie this. The chain employs TRBV12-3 or TRBV12-4 and TRBJ2-1, with 7 positions matching TRBD2. CDR3 length equals 16 residues. CDR3 sequence reads: CASSSLAFIPYNEQSF. The CDR3 DNA is TGTGCCAGCAGCTCACTAGCGTTTATCCCCTACAATGAGCAGTCCTTC.

The rearrangement uses TRBV19 and TRBJ1-6; 8 bases are shared with TRBD1. Germline CDR1 reads LNHDA; CDR2 reads SQIVND (reference sequence). The V gene end was trimmed by 4 bases and the J gene end by 10 bases; junction bases not matched to a gene: 9. The CDR3 totals 15 residues. This CDR3 is CASSTWRTGYSPLHF. CDR3 DNA: TGTGCCAGTAGTACCTGGCGGACAGGGTACTCACCCCTCCACTTT. The whole variable domain, remainder taken from reference TRBV19 and TRBJ1-6, is DGGITQSPKYLFRKEGQNVTLSCEQNLNHDAMYWYRQDPGQGLRLIYYSQIVNDFQKGDIAEGYSVSREKKESFPLTVTSAQKNPTAFYLCASSTWRTGYSPLHFGNGTRLTVT.

This clonotype was detected ten times or more. This rearrangement joins TRBV19 to TRBJ2-7; perhaps TRBD1 as D (6 bases). Germline V gene data show CDR1 as LNHDA and CDR2 as SQIVND (reference sequence). V shed 4 bases and J shed 2 bases, with 12 bases lying between them. The CDR3 runs 14 residues. In nucleotides, the CDR3 is TGTGCCAGTAGTACGACAGGAACTCCCTACGAGCAGTACTTC. It codes for CASSTTGTPYEQYF.

This chain uses TRBV4-1 with TRBJ1-6; D remains unclear. Trimming stripped 0 bases from V and 6 bases from J, with 6 bases between. Germline values: CDR1 MGHRA, CDR2 YSYEKL. The CDR3 runs 14 residues. The DNA of the CDR3 is TGCGCCAGCAGCCAAGATCGGAGTAATTCACCCCTCCACTTT. It specifies CASSQDRSNSPLHF.